This is a list of T cell receptor beta chains from one sample in a study of immune cell composition in non-small cell lung cancer. Assay used: immunoSEQ multiplex PCR; TCRdb lists only in-frame clones, some missing. The sample yields about 15,000 clones, roughly 69% seen once. Source material: lung tumor tissue. The source is a human donor with non-small cell lung cancer. The CDR3 runs from the conserved cysteine through the conserved F or W. A D gene is named only where the DNA matches it firmly. Not every row has a clone size; where given, it reads once, few, many or a size class.

size,J,V,D,CDR3,DNA
.,TRBJ2-2,TRBV5-4,TRBD1,CASSRQGTTGELFF,TGTGCCAGCAGCCGACAGGGGACCACCGGGGAGCTGTTTTTT
.,TRBJ2-5,TRBV4-1,TRBD2,CASSQVGGEGTQYF,TGCGCCAGCAGCCAAGTCGGCGGGGAGGGGACCCAGTACTTC
few,TRBJ1-2,TRBV5-1,.,CASSLAQGLSYGYTF,TGCGCCAGCAGCTTGGCTCAGGGACTTAGCTATGGCTACACCTTC
.,TRBJ1-3,TRBV7-2,.,CASSSITTGNTIYF,TGTGCCAGCAGCTCAATAACTACTGGAAACACCATATATTTT
.,TRBJ1-2,TRBV4-1,TRBD1,CASSRQQGTFGGYTF,TGCGCCAGCAGCCGCCAACAGGGGACCTTCGGTGGCTACACCTTC
few,TRBJ1-1,TRBV10-3,.,CAIIGALNTEAFF,TGTGCCATCATTGGGGCTTTGAACACTGAAGCTTTCTTT
.,TRBJ1-1,TRBV6-5,.,CASSPGGLRAFF,TGTGCCAGCAGCCCGGGGGGTTTGAGAGCTTTCTTT
.,TRBJ2-1,TRBV29-1,.,CSVVPLAPPYNEQFF,TGCAGCGTAGTCCCACTAGCTCCCCCTTACAATGAGCAGTTCTTC
.,TRBJ2-5,TRBV29-1,TRBD1,CSVAGQGVETQYF,TGCAGCGTTGCGGGACAGGGGGTAGAGACCCAGTACTTC
.,TRBJ2-6,TRBV2,.,CASKLESGANVLTF,TGTGCCAGCAAGTTGGAGTCTGGGGCCAACGTCCTGACTTTC
few,TRBJ2-1,TRBV19,TRBD1,CASRRGRQGAAYNEQFF,TGTGCCAGTCGAAGGGGCCGCCAGGGGGCCGCCTACAATGAGCAGTTCTTC
.,TRBJ1-1,TRBV11-1,.,CASPAIEGGNIVNTEAFF,TGTGCCTCTCCCGCGATAGAAGGGGGAAATATAGTCAACACTGAAGCTTTCTTT
.,TRBJ2-5,TRBV30,TRBD2,CAGGLAGGVYQETQYF,TGTGCCGGAGGGCTAGCGGGGGGCGTCTACCAAGAGACCCAGTACTTC
.,TRBJ2-5,TRBV4-2,TRBD1,CASSQRDRGTAQETQYF,TGTGCCAGCAGCCAAAGGGACAGGGGGACTGCCCAAGAGACCCAGTACTTC
.,TRBJ2-1,TRBV29-1,TRBD1,CSVEATTGGEQFF,TGCAGCGTTGAAGCAACCACAGGGGGTGAGCAGTTCTTC
.,TRBJ2-7,TRBV9,TRBD1,CASSPRTGSSEQYF,TGTGCCAGCAGCCCACGGACAGGGAGCAGCGAGCAGTACTTC
.,TRBJ1-2,TRBV6-5,.,CASSYFSQGGNGYTF,TGTGCCAGCAGTTACTTCTCCCAGGGTGGAAATGGCTACACCTTC
.,TRBJ1-5,TRBV5-5,.,CASRPGVGNQPQHF,TGTGCCAGCAGGCCAGGGGTAGGCAATCAGCCCCAGCATTTT
.,TRBJ1-2,TRBV5-5,.,CASIRGGGNYGYTF,TGTGCCAGCATCCGGGGGGGCGGAAACTATGGCTACACCTTC
.,TRBJ2-5,TRBV7-7,TRBD2,CASSLLAGGPETQYF,TGTGCTAGCAGCTTACTTGCGGGGGGGCCAGAGACCCAGTACTTC
.,TRBJ1-5,TRBV4-2,TRBD1,CASSQETGTGVQHF,TGTGCCAGCAGCCAAGAAACGGGGACAGGGGTCCAGCATTTT
.,TRBJ2-7,TRBV5-1,.,CASSFGAGPYEQYF,TGCGCCAGCAGCTTTGGTGCGGGGCCCTACGAGCAGTACTTC
once,TRBJ1-2,TRBV5-1,.,CASSLETDGGYTF,TGCGCCAGCAGCTTGGAGACAGACGGGGGCTACACCTTC
medium-sized,TRBJ2-1,TRBV2,TRBD2,CASSEWTSGHNEQFF,TGTGCCAGCAGTGAATGGACTAGCGGCCACAATGAGCAGTTCTTC
.,TRBJ2-1,TRBV9,TRBD1,CASTSPGRGSYNEQFF,TGTGCCAGCACCTCGCCGGGCAGGGGGTCCTACAATGAGCAGTTCTTC
.,TRBJ1-1,TRBV27,TRBD1,CASTGQGGTEAFF,TGTGCCAGCACCGGACAGGGAGGAACTGAAGCTTTCTTT
.,TRBJ2-3,TRBV27,.,CASSLSTNTDTQYF,TGTGCCAGCAGTTTATCGACTAACACAGATACGCAGTATTTT
.,TRBJ1-1,TRBV2,TRBD1,CASSDRGEDTEAFF,TGTGCCAGCAGTGACAGGGGGGAGGACACTGAAGCTTTCTTT
.,TRBJ1-1,TRBV7-8,TRBD1,CASSPRTGVNTEAFF,TGTGCCAGCAGCCCTCGGACAGGGGTGAACACTGAAGCTTTCTTT
medium-sized,TRBJ2-2,TRBV19,.,CASSTDSTGELFF,TGTGCCAGTAGCACGGACAGTACCGGGGAGCTGTTTTTT
.,TRBJ1-1,TRBV28,TRBD1,CASSRGQGGGEAFF,TGTGCCAGCAGCAGGGGGCAGGGCGGCGGTGAAGCTTTCTTT
.,TRBJ1-3,TRBV29-1,.,CSVEQISGNTIYF,TGCAGCGTTGAACAGATCTCTGGAAACACCATATATTTT
few,TRBJ1-1,TRBV29-1,.,CSVAGGMNTEAFF,TGCAGCGTTGCCGGGGGTATGAACACTGAAGCTTTCTTT
.,TRBJ1-4,TRBV5-8,.,CASSLDRRSEKLFF,TGTGCCAGCAGCTTGGACAGGCGGAGTGAAAAACTGTTTTTT
.,TRBJ2-2,TRBV6-6,.,CASSYREAVPAGELFF,TGTGCCAGCAGTTACAGGGAGGCGGTCCCAGCCGGGGAGCTGTTTTTT
few,TRBJ2-6,TRBV19,TRBD2,CASSSLAGSGANVLTF,TGTGCCAGTAGTAGTCTAGCGGGCTCGGGGGCCAACGTCCTGACTTTC
.,TRBJ1-1,TRBV19,.,CASSIWESPDTEAFF,TGTGCCAGTAGTATATGGGAGTCCCCTGACACTGAAGCTTTCTTT
.,TRBJ1-2,TRBV7-8,.,CASSLAAGIYGYTF,TGTGCCAGCAGCTTAGCGGCCGGGATCTATGGCTACACCTTC
.,TRBJ2-5,TRBV4-1,TRBD1,CASSQVGTGPETQYF,TGCGCCAGCAGCCAAGTGGGGACAGGACCAGAGACCCAGTACTTC
.,TRBJ2-5,TRBV6-1,TRBD1,CASRMMTGGETQYF,TGTGCCAGCAGAATGATGACAGGGGGAGAGACCCAGTACTTC
once,TRBJ2-6,TRBV19,.,CASAPGPNFAEGANVLTF,TGTGCCAGTGCCCCTGGCCCCAACTTCGCGGAGGGGGCCAACGTCCTGACTTTC
.,TRBJ2-3,TRBV7-2,TRBD1,CASTQGAGTDTQYF,TGTGCCAGCACACAGGGGGCCGGCACAGATACGCAGTATTTT
.,TRBJ1-2,TRBV6-4,TRBD1,CASRPGTGVGYTF,TGTGCCAGCAGACCCGGGACAGGGGTTGGCTACACCTTC
few,TRBJ1-3,TRBV10-3,.,CATGRGGSSGNTIYF,TGTGCCACGGGGAGGGGAGGGAGCTCTGGAAACACCATATATTTT
few,TRBJ1-2,TRBV30,TRBD1,CAWTQSGRGDYGYTF,TGTGCCTGGACGCAGTCAGGCAGGGGGGACTATGGCTACACCTTC
.,TRBJ1-4,TRBV29-1,TRBD1,CSITGENEKLFF,TGCAGTATTACAGGGGAAAATGAAAAACTGTTTTTT
few,TRBJ1-1,TRBV4-2,TRBD1,CASSQSDRGLNTEAFF,TGTGCCAGCAGCCAATCCGACAGGGGGCTAAACACTGAAGCTTTCTTT
.,TRBJ2-3,TRBV30,TRBD2,CAWKEGGGPSTDTQYF,TGTGCCTGGAAGGAAGGCGGGGGGCCAAGCACAGATACGCAGTATTTT
medium-sized,TRBJ1-6,TRBV7-9,.,CASSLGGRDSPLHF,TGTGCCAGCAGCTTAGGGGGCCGTGATTCACCCCTCCACTTT
few,TRBJ2-7,TRBV7-3,TRBD1,CASSLASGTGYEQYF,TGTGCCAGCAGCTTAGCCTCCGGGACAGGCTACGAGCAGTACTTC
.,TRBJ2-1,TRBV7-8,TRBD2,CASSQGLAGNEQFF,TGTGCCAGCAGCCAGGGACTAGCGGGTAATGAGCAGTTCTTC
.,TRBJ2-2,TRBV2,.,CASSDSWGGNTGELFF,TGTGCCAGCAGTGACTCATGGGGCGGGAACACCGGGGAGCTGTTTTTT
.,TRBJ1-1,TRBV10-3,.,CAIRPFTGTITEAFF,TGTGCCATCAGGCCCTTCACCGGGACAATCACTGAAGCTTTCTTT